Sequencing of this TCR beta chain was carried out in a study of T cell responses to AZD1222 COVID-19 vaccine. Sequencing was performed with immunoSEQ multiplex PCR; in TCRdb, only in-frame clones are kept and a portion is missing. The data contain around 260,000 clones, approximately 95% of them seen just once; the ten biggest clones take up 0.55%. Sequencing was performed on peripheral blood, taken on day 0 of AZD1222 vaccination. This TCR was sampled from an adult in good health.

The DNA of the CDR3 is TGTGCCAGCAGTTCAGGACAGGTCCGAGAGACCCAGTACTTC. Its protein is CASSSGQVRETQYF. The rearrangement links TRBV28 to TRBJ2-5; 7 bases map to TRBD1. The CDR3 totals 14 residues. Trimming cost V 4 bases and J 4 bases; bases outside gene matches: 6. Looked up from germline, CDR1 is MDHEN and CDR2 is SYDVKM.